The 27 T cell receptor beta chains listed next were all sequenced from one sample in a study of cytomegalovirus exposure and HLA in healthy donors. With 60 Vbeta and 13 Jbeta primers, the PCR was carried out. Method: immunoSEQ multiplex PCR; TCRdb's copy keeps in-frame clones and lacks some. The sample includes around 150,000 clones, 75% to 80% of them seen just once. The sequenced sample consisted of PBMCs. The receptors stem from a woman aged 45-65 years in good health and CMV-seropositive.

This sequence joins TRBV2 and TRBJ2-5; tentative D call: TRBD1 (6 bases). The V end was cut by 2 bases, the J end by 5 bases, with 18 bases between. This CDR3 comprises 16 residues. From germline, CDR1 is SNHLY and CDR2 FYNNEI. This chain's CDR3 is CASSEMSGVDEETQYF. CDR3 sequence (DNA): TGTGCCAGCAGTGAAATGTCAGGGGTGGATGAGGAGACCCAGTACTTC.

Here the CDR3 DNA reads TGTGCCAGCAGCGGAGGACTCTCTGGGGCCAACGTCCTGACTTTC. Translated: CASSGGLSGANVLTF. This chain connects TRBV9 to TRBJ2-6; D is possibly TRBD2 (5 bases). The CDR3 is 15 amino acids. V lost 3 bases, J lost 0 bases, and 7 bases lay in between. CDR1 and CDR2 (germline): SGDLS, YYNGEE.

The chain carries TRBV5-8 and TRBJ1-1; perhaps TRBD1 as D (6 bases). The CDR3 length is 15 residues. Germline assignment: CDR1 SGHTS and CDR2 YDEGEE. Trimming removed 5 bases from V and 1 base from J, with 15 bases in between. CDR3 protein: CASRLTGTPNTEAFF. The CDR3 DNA reads TGTGCCAGCAGATTAACCGGGACACCGAACACTGAAGCTTTCTTT.

J is TRBJ2-5 and V is TRBV4-1, with unresolved D. Trimming took off 1 base at V and 0 bases at J, with 15 bases between the two ends. Looked up from germline, CDR1 is MGHRA and CDR2 is YSYEKL. The CDR3 covers 17 residues. The DNA for the CDR3 is TGCGCCAGCAGCCAAGGTCGGCGCCGGAGTTACCAAGAGACCCAGTACTTC. This encodes CASSQGRRRSYQETQYF.

This chain connects TRBV2 to TRBJ1-5, with unresolved D. Germline V gene lookup returns CDR1 SNHLY and CDR2 FYNNEI. The V end lost 1 base, the J end lost 1 base, and 5 bases lay between the germline ends. The CDR3 loop spans 14 amino acids. CDR3 loop: CASSEGPSNQPQHF. The DNA for the CDR3 is TGTGCCAGCAGTGAAGGGCCGAGCAATCAGCCCCAGCATTTT.

The chain is built from TRBV9 and TRBJ2-1; TRBD2 agrees at 12 bases. Germline CDR1 is SGDLS and CDR2 is YYNGEE. J lost 3 bases, V lost 2 bases, and 3 bases had no gene match. The CDR3 length is 16 residues. The CDR3 bases are TGTGCCAGCAGCGTCGGACTAGCGGGGAACTACAATGAGCAGTTCTTC. Protein: CASSVGLAGNYNEQFF.

This clone occurred a few times. This rearrangement joins TRBV7-9 to TRBJ2-1; TRBD1 is a possible D gene (6 bases). Germline lookup yields CDR1 SEHNR and CDR2 FQNEAQ (reference sequence). The V and J ends lost 3 bases and 5 bases respectively, with 17 bases between them. The CDR3 is 16 amino acids. The CDR3 bases are TGTGCCAGCAGCTTGGGGTGGACAGCCCTTAACAATGAGCAGTTCTTC. As protein: CASSLGWTALNNEQFF.

Turning to this clone: Additional DNA sequences in this sample encode the identical CDR3. This chain uses TRBV28 with TRBJ2-5; maybe TRBD2 (6 bases). The CDR3 loop spans 13 amino acids. Trimming pared 2 bases from V and 4 bases from J, leaving 8 bases between. The germline V gene has CDR1 MDHEN and CDR2 SYDVKM. The DNA for the CDR3 is TGTGCCAGCAGTTTAGGGGGGAGAGAGACCCAGTACTTC. Encoded protein: CASSLGGRETQYF.

V and J are TRBV5-1 and TRBJ2-5; possibly TRBD2 for D (6 bases). V lost 4 bases and J lost 5, with 15 bases in between. This CDR3 contains 14 residues. Germline V gene lookup returns CDR1 SGHRS and CDR2 YFSETQ. The CDR3 protein is CASSPSLAMETQYF. CDR3 coding DNA: TGCGCCAGCAGCCCCTCCCTAGCGATGGAGACCCAGTACTTC.

The chain links TRBV18 to TRBJ1-5; D gene ambiguous. In germline, CDR1 is KGHSH, CDR2 LQKENI. The V end was cut by 1 base, the J end by 4 bases, with 17 bases between. The CDR3 covers 17 residues. This CDR3 is CASSPQEAPYGNQPQHF. The CDR3 DNA is TGTGCCAGCTCACCACAGGAGGCCCCATATGGTAATCAGCCCCAGCATTTT.

CDR3 loop: CASSLYRQETQYF. As DNA, the CDR3 is TGTGCCAGCAGCTTATACAGGCAAGAGACCCAGTACTTC. The chain is built from TRBV7-2 and TRBJ2-5, with D possibly TRBD1 on 5 matching bases. CDR1 is SGHTA and CDR2 is FQGNSA in the germline V gene. The CDR3 is 13 residues long. V dropped 2 bases and J dropped 2 bases, with 6 bases sitting between them. The full variable domain, rest sourced from reference TRBV7-2 and TRBJ2-5, is GAGVSQSPSNKVTEKGKDVELRCDPISGHTALYWYRQSLGQGLEFLIYFQGNSAPDKSGLPSDRFSAERTGGSVSTLTIQRTQQEDSAVYLCASSLYRQETQYFGPGTRLLVL.

This clone came up once. The V gene is TRBV7-2, the J gene TRBJ1-5; the D gene is possibly TRBD1 (5 bases). In germline, CDR1 is SGHTA, CDR2 FQGNSA. This CDR3 has 15 amino acids. Between the trimmed V and J ends, which lost 4 bases and 2 bases, there was a span of 12 bases. The CDR3 protein is CASSSQGAGNQPQHF. CDR3 nucleotide sequence: TGTGCCAGCAGCTCCCAGGGTGCGGGCAATCAGCCCCAGCATTTT.

V is TRBV9 and J is TRBJ2-1; 9 nucleotides agree with TRBD2. With V trimmed by 0 bases and J by 8 bases, 9 bases remained unmatched. The CDR3 has 16 residues. Looked up from germline, CDR1 is SGDLS and CDR2 is YYNGEE. CDR3 sequence (DNA): TGTGCCAGCAGCGTAGTATTGCGGGGGGGCATTGATGAGCAGTTCTTC. Amino acids: CASSVVLRGGIDEQFF.

The V and J genes are TRBV7-2 and TRBJ2-1; the match to TRBD2 covers 11 bases. The germline V gene encodes CDR1 SGHTA and CDR2 FQGNSA. The CDR3 is made up of 15 amino acids. J lost 6 bases, V lost 6 bases, and 7 bases had no gene match. DNA of the CDR3: TGTGCCAGCAGACTGATAGCGGGGGGGTTCAATGAGCAGTTCTTC. It encodes CASRLIAGGFNEQFF. The full variable domain, completed using reference TRBV7-2 and TRBJ2-1, is GAGVSQSPSNKVTEKGKDVELRCDPISGHTALYWYRQSLGQGLEFLIYFQGNSAPDKSGLPSDRFSAERTGGSVSTLTIQRTQQEDSAVYLCASRLIAGGFNEQFFGPGTRLTVL.

The chain couples TRBV7-8 to TRBJ1-4; no definite D call. Looked up from germline, CDR1 is SGHVS and CDR2 is FQNEAQ. V was pared by 2 bases and J by 3 bases, with 7 bases between. This CDR3 is built from 14 residues. Written as DNA, the CDR3 is TGTGCCAGCAGCTTACTGGGAGCTAATGAAAAACTGTTTTTT. This translates into CASSLLGANEKLFF.

The rearrangement joins TRBV25-1 to TRBJ1-5, with D uncertain. Germline V gene lookup returns CDR1 MGHDK and CDR2 SYGVNS. There are 12 residues in the CDR3. The V end lost 6 bases, the J end lost 7 bases, and 10 bases lay between the germline ends. The CDR3 DNA reads as TGTGCCAGCAGCCTAGGTTCGCAGCCCCAGCATTTT. It specifies CASSLGSQPQHF.

This clone was detected a few times. The chain has TRBV7-9 and TRBJ2-6; a possible D gene is TRBD2 (5 bases). The CDR3 totals 19 residues. V lost 2 bases to trimming and J lost 0 bases, with 17 bases between them. Germline CDR1 is SEHNR and CDR2 is FQNEAQ (reference sequence). The CDR3: CASSLQAGGLVSGANVLTF. In nucleotides, the CDR3 is TGTGCCAGCAGCTTACAGGCGGGCGGGCTGGTCTCTGGGGCCAACGTCCTGACTTTC.

In this sample, this clone turned up a few times. The rearrangement links TRBV19 to TRBJ2-7, with 11 bases matching TRBD2. Per the germline V gene, CDR1 is LNHDA and CDR2 is SQIVND (reference sequence). J was trimmed by 0 bases and V by 5 bases; bases with no gene match: 6. The CDR3 spans 16 residues. The CDR3 coding sequence is TGTGCCAGTAGTCTAGCGGGGGGTGCTTTCTCCTACGAGCAGTACTTC. This gives the protein CASSLAGGAFSYEQYF.

This chain connects TRBV7-9 to TRBJ2-2, with TRBD2 identical over 13 bases. Trimming cost V 4 bases and J 7 bases; bases outside gene matches: 6. Per germline, CDR1 SEHNR and CDR2 FQNEAQ (reference sequence). The CDR3 consists of 16 residues. The chain's CDR3 is CASSSGTSGIGGELFF. The CDR3 DNA is TGTGCCAGCAGCTCCGGGACTAGCGGGATAGGCGGGGAGCTGTTTTTT.

This clone was recorded once. The chain carries TRBV7-2 and TRBJ2-3; a weak D match, TRBD2 (6 bases). V was cut by 2 bases and J by 4 bases, with 13 bases left in between. This CDR3 is built from 15 residues. The V gene's germline CDR1 is SGHTA and CDR2 FQGNSA. The CDR3 sequence is CASSLRGASADTQYF. CDR3 nucleotide sequence: TGTGCCAGCAGCTTACGCGGGGCCTCCGCAGATACGCAGTATTTT.

The J gene is TRBJ1-2, the V gene TRBV4-1; 7 nucleotides align to TRBD1. The CDR3 has 16 residues. J was trimmed by 3 bases and V by 2 bases; bases with no gene match: 9. The V gene's germline CDR1 is MGHRA and CDR2 YSYEKL. The CDR3, as DNA: TGCGCCAGCAGCCAACCCCCGGACAGGACCCACTATGGCTACACCTTC. It is translated as CASSQPPDRTHYGYTF.

The rearrangement uses TRBV7-6 and TRBJ1-3, with 10 bases identical to TRBD1. V was pared by 4 bases and J by 0 bases, with 3 bases of the junction left unmatched. CDR1 and CDR2 from the germline V gene are SGHVS and FNYEAQ. This CDR3 region has 16 residues. The chain's CDR3 is CASSYGQGVSGNTIYF. The CDR3 DNA reads TGTGCCAGCAGCTACGGACAGGGGGTCTCTGGAAACACCATATATTTT.

Points on this clone: The sample carries other DNA sequences with the same CDR3. J is TRBJ2-3 and V is TRBV18, with D unresolved. The CDR3 spans 13 residues. V gave up 6 bases and J gave up 0 bases, with 7 bases separating them. Per germline, CDR1 KGHSH and CDR2 LQKENI. The CDR3 bases are TGTGCCAGCTCCCCCGGGAGCACAGATACGCAGTATTTT. This encodes CASSPGSTDTQYF.

The gene calls are TRBV7-2 and TRBJ2-1, with 9 bases matching TRBD1. CDR3 length equals 13 residues. J lost 7 bases, V lost 5 bases, and 3 bases had no gene match. Looked up from germline, CDR1 is SGHTA and CDR2 is FQGNSA. As DNA, the CDR3 is TGTGCCAGCAGCGGACAGGGGAGGAATGAGCAGTTCTTC. It translates to CASSGQGRNEQFF.

The chain joins TRBV9 to TRBJ2-5, with 15 bases aligning to TRBD2. CDR1 is SGDLS and CDR2 is YYNGEE in the germline V gene. This CDR3 has 17 residues. Trimming removed 4 bases from V and 1 base from J; junction bases left unmatched: 5. CDR3 protein: CASSPGTSGGTQETQYF. Written as DNA, the CDR3 is TGTGCCAGCAGCCCAGGGACTAGCGGGGGGACCCAAGAGACCCAGTACTTC. Supplemented by reference TRBV9 and TRBJ2-5, the full variable domain reads DSGVTQTPKHLITATGQRVTLRCSPRSGDLSVYWYQQSLDQGLQFLIQYYNGEERAKGNILERFSAQQFPDLHSELNLSSLELGDSALYFCASSPGTSGGTQETQYFGPGTRLLVL.

This clone has only a few counts. The rearrangement links TRBV5-5 to TRBJ2-3; D may be TRBD2 (6 bases). The ends were cut back, 5 bases at V and 3 bases at J, with 13 bases in the middle. This CDR3 contains 14 residues. The germline CDR1 and CDR2 sequences are SGHKS and YYEKEE (reference sequence). CDR3 nucleotides: TGTGCCAGCAGTTCCCAAGGGACTACAGATACGCAGTATTTT. It yields the protein CASSSQGTTDTQYF.

The chain couples TRBV28 to TRBJ2-7; D might be TRBD1 (6 bases). V lost 2 bases, J lost 9 bases, and 17 bases lay in between. Germline CDR1 MDHEN, CDR2 SYDVKM. The CDR3 spans 14 residues. The CDR3 nucleotides read TGTGCCAGCAGTTTAAACGCTCAGGGGTTGGGGCAGTACTTC. Its translation is CASSLNAQGLGQYF.